This T cell receptor beta chain originates from a study of cytomegalovirus exposure and HLA in healthy donors. Comment on this clone: Its target is not known.

The study ran its PCR with 60 Vbeta and 13 Jbeta primers. Methods used by the authors: Roughly 11 million of the about 80 million unique TCR beta chains counted in a later analysis were shared. The method was immunoSEQ multiplex PCR; TCRdb's version includes in-frame clones alone and lacks a portion of them. That table supplies the V and J calls and clone size; D and trimming were determined from the DNA. The top ten clones hold around 7% of a sample with approximately 170,000 clones, over 70% of them seen once. Study-wide results and limits: Analysis was performed later, and it showed HLA-associated TCR beta chains to be more clonally expanded than equally common others. Indistinguishability led to the exclusion of some V segments, TRBV6-2 and TRBV6-3 included. Earlier analysis yielded a pattern in which most TCR beta V segments were productive about 90% or about 30% of the time.

The V segment lost 5 bases and the J segment 6 bases; nucleotides outside the gene matches: 7. Germline-derived CDR1 and CDR2 are SGHTA and FQGNSA. The CDR3 has 15 residues. The source of this sequence is a middle-aged woman in good health and CMV-seropositive. This rearrangement joins TRBV7-2 to TRBJ2-1; TRBD2 aligns across 10 bases. The specimen sequenced was PBMCs. The chain's CDR3 is CASSRASGGPNEQFF. DNA for the CDR3: TGTGCCAGCAGCCGGGCTAGCGGGGGCCCCAATGAGCAGTTCTTC.